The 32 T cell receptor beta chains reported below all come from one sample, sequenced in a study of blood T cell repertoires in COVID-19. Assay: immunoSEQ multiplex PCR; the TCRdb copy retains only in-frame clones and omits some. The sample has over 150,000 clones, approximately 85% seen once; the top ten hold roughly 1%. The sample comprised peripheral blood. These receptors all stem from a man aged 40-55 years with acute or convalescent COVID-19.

CDR3 loop: CASSYGRDRNYGYTF. DNA for the CDR3: TGTGCCAGCAGTTACGGCAGGGATCGTAACTATGGCTACACCTTC. V gene TRBV6-5 combines with J gene TRBJ1-2, with a weak D call TRBD1 (5 bases). The CDR3 is made up of 15 amino acids. Per the germline V gene, CDR1 is MNHEY and CDR2 is SVGAGI. The V and J ends lost 2 bases and 1 base respectively, with 11 bases between them.

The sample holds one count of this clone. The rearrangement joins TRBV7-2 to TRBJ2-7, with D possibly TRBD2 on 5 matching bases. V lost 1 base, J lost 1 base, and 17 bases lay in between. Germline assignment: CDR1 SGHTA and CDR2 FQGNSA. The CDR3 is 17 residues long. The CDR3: CASSLDGCCGGSYEQYF. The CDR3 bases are TGTGCCAGCAGCTTAGACGGATGTTGTGGAGGATCCTACGAGCAGTACTTC.

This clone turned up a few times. The CDR3: CAWSVQGGARTDTQYF. Here the CDR3 DNA reads TGTGCCTGGAGTGTACAAGGCGGGGCACGCACAGATACGCAGTATTTT. V usage is TRBV30 and J usage is TRBJ2-3; D possibly corresponds to TRBD2 (6 bases). Germline V gene sequence: CDR1 GTSNPN, CDR2 SVGIG (reference sequence). The CDR3 runs 16 residues. V was shortened by 0 bases and J by 1 base, with 14 bases between the two germline ends.

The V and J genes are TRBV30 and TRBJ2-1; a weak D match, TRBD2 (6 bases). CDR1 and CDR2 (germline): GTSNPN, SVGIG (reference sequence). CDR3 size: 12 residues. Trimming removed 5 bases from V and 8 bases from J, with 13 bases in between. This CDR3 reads CAWEAGTHEQFF. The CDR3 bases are TGTGCCTGGGAAGCTGGGACTCATGAGCAGTTCTTC.

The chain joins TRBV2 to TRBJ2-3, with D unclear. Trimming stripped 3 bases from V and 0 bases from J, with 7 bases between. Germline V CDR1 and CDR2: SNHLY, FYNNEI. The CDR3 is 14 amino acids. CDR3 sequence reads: CASSDLRSTDTQYF. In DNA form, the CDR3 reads TGTGCCAGCAGTGATTTGCGAAGCACAGATACGCAGTATTTT. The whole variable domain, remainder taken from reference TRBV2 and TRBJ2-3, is EPEVTQTPSHQVTQMGQEVILRCVPISNHLYFYWYRQILGQKVEFLVSFYNNEISEKSEIFDDQFSVERPDGSNFTLKIRSTKLEDSAMYFCASSDLRSTDTQYFGPGTRLTVL.

CDR3 amino acids: CASSLEAGHQETQYF. The CDR3 DNA is TGCGCCAGCAGCTTGGAAGCAGGGCACCAAGAGACCCAGTACTTC. The V gene is TRBV5-1, the J gene TRBJ2-5; D might be TRBD1 (5 bases). Germline V gene sequence: CDR1 SGHRS, CDR2 YFSETQ. The CDR3 extends over 15 amino acids. The V end lost 0 bases, the J end lost 0 bases, and 9 bases lay between the germline ends.

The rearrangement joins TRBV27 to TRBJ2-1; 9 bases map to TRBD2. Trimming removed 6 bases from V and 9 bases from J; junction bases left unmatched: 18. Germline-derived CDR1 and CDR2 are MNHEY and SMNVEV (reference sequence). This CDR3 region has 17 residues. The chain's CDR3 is CASSLLNRAGGLPEQFF. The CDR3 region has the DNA TGTGCCAGCAGCCTTTTAAACAGAGCGGGGGGCCTCCCTGAGCAGTTCTTC.

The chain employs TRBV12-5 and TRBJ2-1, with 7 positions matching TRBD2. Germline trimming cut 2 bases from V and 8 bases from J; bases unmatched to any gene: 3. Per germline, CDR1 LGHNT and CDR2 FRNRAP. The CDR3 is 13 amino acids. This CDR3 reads CASGLLAADEQFF. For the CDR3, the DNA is TGTGCTAGTGGTTTGCTAGCGGCCGATGAGCAGTTCTTC.

CDR3 region: CATSDSTLGPHYEQYF. The CDR3 bases are TGTGCCACCAGTGATTCAACCCTGGGGCCTCACTACGAGCAGTACTTC. V gene TRBV24-1 combines with J gene TRBJ2-7; the D gene is possibly TRBD1 (5 bases). CDR3 length: 16 amino acids. The germline V gene encodes CDR1 KGHDR and CDR2 SFDVKD. V dropped 2 bases and J dropped 3 bases, with 16 bases sitting between them.

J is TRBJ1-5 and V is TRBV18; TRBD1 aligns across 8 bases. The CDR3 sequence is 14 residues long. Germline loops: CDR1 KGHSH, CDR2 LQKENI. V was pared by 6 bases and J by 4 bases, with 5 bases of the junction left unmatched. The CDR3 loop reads CASSFDRGNQPQHF. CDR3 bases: TGTGCCAGCTCCTTCGACAGGGGTAATCAGCCCCAGCATTTT.

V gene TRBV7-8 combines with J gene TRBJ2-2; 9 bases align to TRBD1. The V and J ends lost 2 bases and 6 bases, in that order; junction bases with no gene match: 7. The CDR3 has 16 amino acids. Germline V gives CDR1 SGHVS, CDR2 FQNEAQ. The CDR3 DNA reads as TGTGCCAGCAGCTTATTGGGACAGGGAGGCCCCGGGGAGCTGTTTTTT. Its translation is CASSLLGQGGPGELFF. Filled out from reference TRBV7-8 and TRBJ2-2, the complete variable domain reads GAGVSQSPRYKVAKRGQDVALRCDPISGHVSLFWYQQALGQGPEFLTYFQNEAQLDKSGLPSDRFFAERPEGSVSTLKIQRTQQEDSAVYLCASSLLGQGGPGELFFGEGSRLTVL.

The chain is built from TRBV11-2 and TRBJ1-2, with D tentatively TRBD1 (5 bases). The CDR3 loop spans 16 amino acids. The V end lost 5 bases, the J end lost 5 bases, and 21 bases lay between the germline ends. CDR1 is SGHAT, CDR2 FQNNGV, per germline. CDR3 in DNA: TGTGCCAGCAGCCACGAAGTCCCCTCCAGGGATTATGGCTACACCTTC. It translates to CASSHEVPSRDYGYTF.

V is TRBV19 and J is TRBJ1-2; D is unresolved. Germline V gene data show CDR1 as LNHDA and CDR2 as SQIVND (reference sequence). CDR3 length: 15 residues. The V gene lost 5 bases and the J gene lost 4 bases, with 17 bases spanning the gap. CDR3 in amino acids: CASSSSVGASYGYTF. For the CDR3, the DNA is TGTGCCAGTAGTTCCTCGGTAGGAGCCTCCTATGGCTACACCTTC.

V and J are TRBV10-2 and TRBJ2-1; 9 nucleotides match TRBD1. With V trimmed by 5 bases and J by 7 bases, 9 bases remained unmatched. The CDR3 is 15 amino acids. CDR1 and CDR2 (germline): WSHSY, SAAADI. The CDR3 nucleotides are TGCGCCAGCAGTTATACAGGGGGCATTCGGAATGAGCAGTTCTTC. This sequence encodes CASSYTGGIRNEQFF.

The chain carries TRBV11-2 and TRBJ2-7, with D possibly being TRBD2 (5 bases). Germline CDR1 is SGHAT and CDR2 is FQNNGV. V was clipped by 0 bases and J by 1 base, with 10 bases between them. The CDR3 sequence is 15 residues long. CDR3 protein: CASSLEGPGSYEQYF. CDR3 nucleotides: TGTGCCAGCAGCTTAGAAGGGCCGGGGTCCTACGAGCAGTACTTC.

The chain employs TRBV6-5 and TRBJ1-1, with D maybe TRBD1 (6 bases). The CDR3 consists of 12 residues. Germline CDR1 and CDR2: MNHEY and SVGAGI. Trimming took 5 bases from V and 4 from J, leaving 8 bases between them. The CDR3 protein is CASSRTATEAFF. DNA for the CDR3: TGTGCCAGCAGTAGGACAGCCACTGAAGCTTTCTTT.

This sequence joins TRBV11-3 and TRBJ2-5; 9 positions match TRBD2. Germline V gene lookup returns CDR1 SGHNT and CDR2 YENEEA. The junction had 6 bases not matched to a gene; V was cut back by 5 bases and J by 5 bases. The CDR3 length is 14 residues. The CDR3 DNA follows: TGTGCCAGCAGCCGCGGGGGGGCCTTTGAGACCCAGTACTTC. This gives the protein CASSRGGAFETQYF.

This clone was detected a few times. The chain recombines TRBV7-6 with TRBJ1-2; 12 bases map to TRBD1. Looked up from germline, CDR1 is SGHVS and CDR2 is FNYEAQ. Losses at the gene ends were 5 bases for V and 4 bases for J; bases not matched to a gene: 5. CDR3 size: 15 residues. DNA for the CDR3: TGTGCCAGCAGCCTGGGACAGGGGGCAGGCTATGGCTACACCTTC. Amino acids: CASSLGQGAGYGYTF.

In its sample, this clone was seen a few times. The CDR3 reads CASRRGTGGGQPQHF. CDR3 DNA sequence: TGTGCCTCCCGACGTGGGACAGGGGGCGGTCAGCCCCAGCATTTT. This chain links TRBV28 with TRBJ1-5, with 12 bases identical to TRBD1. V lost 11 bases to trimming and J lost 6 bases; unmatched junction nucleotides: 11. The CDR3 loop spans 15 amino acids. CDR1 is MDHEN, CDR2 SYDVKM, per germline.

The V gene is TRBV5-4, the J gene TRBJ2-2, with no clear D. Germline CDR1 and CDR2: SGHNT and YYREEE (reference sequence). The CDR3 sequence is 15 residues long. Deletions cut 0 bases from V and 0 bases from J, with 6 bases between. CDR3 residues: CASSLARANTGELFF. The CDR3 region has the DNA TGTGCCAGCAGCTTGGCTAGAGCGAACACCGGGGAGCTGTTTTTT.

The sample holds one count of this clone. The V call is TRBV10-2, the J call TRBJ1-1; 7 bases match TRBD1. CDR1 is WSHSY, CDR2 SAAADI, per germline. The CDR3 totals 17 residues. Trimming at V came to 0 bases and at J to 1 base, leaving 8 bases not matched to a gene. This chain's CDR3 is CASSESRGGGTNTEAFF. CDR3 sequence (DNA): TGCGCCAGCAGTGAGTCGAGAGGGGGCGGCACGAACACTGAAGCTTTCTTT.

The CDR3 DNA sequence: TGTGCCAGCAGCCTCGGGTCCCAAGATACGCAGTATTTT. Its protein is CASSLGSQDTQYF. V usage is TRBV11-2 and J usage is TRBJ2-3; D gene ambiguous. This CDR3 has 13 residues. The germline V and J ends were trimmed by 5 bases and 5 bases, with 11 bases remaining between them. Looked up from germline, CDR1 is SGHAT and CDR2 is FQNNGV. The full variable domain, with the rest looked up from reference TRBV11-2 and TRBJ2-3, is EAGVAQSPRYKIIEKRQSVAFWCNPISGHATLYWYQQILGQGPKLLIQFQNNGVVDDSQLPKDRFSAERLKGVDSTLKIQPAKLEDSAVYLCASSLGSQDTQYFGPGTRLTVL.

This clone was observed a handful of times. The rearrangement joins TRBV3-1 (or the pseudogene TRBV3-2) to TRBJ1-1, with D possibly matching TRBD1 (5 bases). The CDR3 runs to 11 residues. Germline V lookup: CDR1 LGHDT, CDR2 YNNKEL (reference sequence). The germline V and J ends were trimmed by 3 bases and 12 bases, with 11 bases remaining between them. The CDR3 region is CASSHAGTTFF. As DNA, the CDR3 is TGTGCCAGCAGCCATGCCGGGACTACTTTCTTT.

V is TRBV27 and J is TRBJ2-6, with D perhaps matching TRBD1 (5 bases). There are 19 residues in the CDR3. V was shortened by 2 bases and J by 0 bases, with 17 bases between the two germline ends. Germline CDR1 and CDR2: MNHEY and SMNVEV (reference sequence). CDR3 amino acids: CASSLRLRGQLSGANVLTF. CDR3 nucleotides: TGTGCCAGCAGTTTAAGGCTTAGAGGACAACTCTCTGGGGCCAACGTCCTGACTTTC.

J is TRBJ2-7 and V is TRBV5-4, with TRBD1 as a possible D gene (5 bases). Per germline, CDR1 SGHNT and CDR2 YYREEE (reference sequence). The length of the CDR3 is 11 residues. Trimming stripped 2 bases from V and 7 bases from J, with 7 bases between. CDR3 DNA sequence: TGTGCCAGCAGCTTCAGGGATGAGCAGTACTTC. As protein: CASSFRDEQYF.

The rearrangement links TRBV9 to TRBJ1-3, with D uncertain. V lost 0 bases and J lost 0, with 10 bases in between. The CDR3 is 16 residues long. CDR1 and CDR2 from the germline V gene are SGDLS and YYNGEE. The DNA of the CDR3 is TGTGCCAGCAGCGTAGGTGCGGGGAGCTCTGGAAACACCATATATTTT. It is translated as CASSVGAGSSGNTIYF.

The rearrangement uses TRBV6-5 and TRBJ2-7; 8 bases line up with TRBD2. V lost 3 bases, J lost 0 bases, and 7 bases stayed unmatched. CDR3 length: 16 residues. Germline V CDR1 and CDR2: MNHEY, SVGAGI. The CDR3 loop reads CASSYRVAGSSYEQYF. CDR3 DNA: TGTGCCAGCAGTTATAGAGTAGCGGGGAGCTCCTACGAGCAGTACTTC.

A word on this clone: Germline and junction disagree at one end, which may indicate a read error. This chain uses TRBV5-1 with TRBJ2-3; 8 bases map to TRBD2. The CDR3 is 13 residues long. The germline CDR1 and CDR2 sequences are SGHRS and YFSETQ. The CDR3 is CASSDSAGGLQNF. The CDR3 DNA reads TGCGCCAGCAGCGATTCGGCGGGGGGCCTCCAAAATTTT.

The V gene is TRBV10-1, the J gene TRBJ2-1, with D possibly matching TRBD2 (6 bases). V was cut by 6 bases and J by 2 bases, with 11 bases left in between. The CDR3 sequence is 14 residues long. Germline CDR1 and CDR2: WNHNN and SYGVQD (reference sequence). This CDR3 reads CASRPGLPYNEQFF. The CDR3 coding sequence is TGCGCCAGCAGGCCGGGACTTCCCTACAATGAGCAGTTCTTC.

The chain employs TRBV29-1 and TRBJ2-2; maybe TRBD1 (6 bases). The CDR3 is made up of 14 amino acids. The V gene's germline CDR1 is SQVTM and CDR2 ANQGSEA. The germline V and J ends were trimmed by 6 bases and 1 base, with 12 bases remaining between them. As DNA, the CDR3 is TGCAGCGTCGTCGACAGGCTGAACACCGGGGAGCTGTTTTTT. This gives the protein CSVVDRLNTGELFF.

The CDR3 reads CASKDRERYTF. CDR3 sequence (DNA): TGTGCCAGCAAGGACAGGGAGCGCTACACCTTC. The rearrangement uses TRBV6-5 and TRBJ1-2; 8 bases line up with TRBD1. V lost 7 bases, J lost 9 bases, and 4 bases stayed unmatched. CDR3 length: 11 amino acids. Germline V gives CDR1 MNHEY, CDR2 SVGAGI.

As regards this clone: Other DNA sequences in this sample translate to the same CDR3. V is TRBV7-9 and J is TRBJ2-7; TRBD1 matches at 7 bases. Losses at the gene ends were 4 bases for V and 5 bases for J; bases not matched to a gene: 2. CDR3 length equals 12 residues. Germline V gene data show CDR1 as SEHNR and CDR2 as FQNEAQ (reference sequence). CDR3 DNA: TGTGCCAGCAGCTCTACAGGGGACGAGCAGTACTTC. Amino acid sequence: CASSSTGDEQYF.